A selection of T cell receptor beta chains follows, all from one sample in a study of human T cells and chemical hapten exposure. TCRdb redid the calling of the RACE reads with MiXCR, one entry per CDR3 protein. Seen here are under 450,000 distinct CDR3 sequences, around 5% observed once, and the top ten hold around 2%. Source: whole blood, taken in connection with sensitization to the hapten diphenylcyclopropenone (DPC). The receptor source for this set is a woman between 45 and 60 years old with alopecia areata. Some clones in this sample may be carry-over from other donors' samples. CDR3s include the opening cysteine and the closing phenylalanine or tryptophan. Fields, in order: D gene, V gene, J gene, clone size, CDR3 DNA, CDR3 protein. The D gene is left open where the match is weak. Clone size, where shown, is once, few, many, or a class for clones that have expanded.

>.|TRBV28|TRBJ1-2|many
TGTGCCAGCAGTTTATTTTCGGGGGCAAACTATGGCTACACCTTC
CASSLFSGANYGYTF
>TRBD1|TRBV3-1|TRBJ2-3|.
TGTGCCAGCAGCCAAGATAGGACAGGGGAGACAGATACGCAGTATTTT
CASSQDRTGETDTQYF
>TRBD1|TRBV20-1|TRBJ1-2|many
TGCAGTGCTAGGCGGACCCGGGACAGGGCGGTCTATGGCTACACCTTC
CSARRTRDRAVYGYTF
>.|TRBV7-9|TRBJ2-3|few
TGTGCCAGACCCGCGGGCTCTAGCACAGATACGCAGTATTTT
CARPAGSSTDTQYF
>.|TRBV12-3/TRBV12-4|TRBJ2-7|many
TGTGCCAGCAGTTCATCCGGGTGGACCTACGAGCAGTACTTC
CASSSSGWTYEQYF
>.|TRBV6-4|TRBJ2-3|few
TGTGCCAGCAGTGACGCAGAACTGGCGCAGGGAGATACGCAGTATTTT
CASSDAELAQGDTQYF
>.|TRBV10-1|TRBJ2-4|few
TGCGCCAGAATAAAGCATTGGACCAAAAACATTCAGTACTTC
CARIKHWTKNIQYF
>.|TRBV12-3/TRBV12-4|TRBJ2-2|few
TGTGCCAGCAGTTTAGCGGGAACAGATCCGAACACCGGGGAGCTGTTTTTT
CASSLAGTDPNTGELFF
>.|TRBV3-1|TRBJ1-1|few
TGTGCCAGCAGCCCCTCAGCGCCGGGGAACACTGAAGCTTTCTTT
CASSPSAPGNTEAFF
>.|TRBV2|TRBJ2-5|.
TGTGCCAGCAGCGATACTAGAGAAGGGACCCAGTACTTC
CASSDTREGTQYF
>.|TRBV11-2|TRBJ1-1|.
TGTGCCAGCAGTTTCCAGGGCGCCGCGGAAGCTTTCTTT
CASSFQGAAEAFF
>TRBD2|TRBV12-3/TRBV12-4|TRBJ2-1|.
TGTGCCAGCGTGAGGACTAGCGGGAGGAATGAGCAGTTCTTC
CASVRTSGRNEQFF
>.|TRBV9|TRBJ2-1|.
TGTGCCAGCAGCGGGACAGTCGTCTACAATGAGCAGTTCTTC
CASSGTVVYNEQFF
>.|TRBV5-1|TRBJ2-3|many
TGCGCCAGCAGCCCGTGGGCAGGGAGCACAGATACGCAGTATTTT
CASSPWAGSTDTQYF
>.|TRBV7-9|TRBJ2-6|few
TGTGCCAGCAGCTTAGCTTGGGGGGCCCAACACTCTGGGGCCAACGTCCTGACTTTC
CASSLAWGAQHSGANVLTF
>.|TRBV20-1|TRBJ2-3|few
TGCAGTGCTCCCCTCAACGGCTGGACGTATTTT
CSAPLNGWTYF
>TRBD2|TRBV5-4|TRBJ2-3|.
TGTGCCAGCAGCGGGGGGACTAGCGGCACAGATACGCAGTATTTT
CASSGGTSGTDTQYF
>.|TRBV19|TRBJ2-2|many
TGTGCCAGTAGGGCCGACAGGAGGGACACCGGGGAGCTGTTTTTT
CASRADRRDTGELFF
>TRBD2|TRBV18|TRBJ2-4|.
TGTGCCAGCTCACCGTTCCCTAGCGGGGGAGCCAAAAACATTCAGTACTTC
CASSPFPSGGAKNIQYF
>.|TRBV13|TRBJ1-2|few
TGTGCCAGCAGGTTTCAGGGGCGAGGTGGCTACACCTTC
CASRFQGRGGYTF
>.|TRBV6-6|TRBJ1-4|many
TGTGCCAGCAGTTCACCGGCCAGGGCCAGAGAAAAACTGTTTTTT
CASSSPARAREKLFF
>.|TRBV21-1|TRBJ1-1|many
TGTGCCAGCAGCAAGGGTCAGGACACTGAAGCTTTCTTT
CASSKGQDTEAFF
>.|TRBV11-2|TRBJ1-1|.
TGTGCCAGCAGCTTAGTGGGTCTGCCCGAAGCTTTCTTT
CASSLVGLPEAFF
>.|TRBV6-1|TRBJ1-1|many
TGTGCCACCGTTTGGGGGACCATGAACACTGAAGCTTTCTTT
CATVWGTMNTEAFF
>.|TRBV14|TRBJ1-2|few
TGTGCCAGCAGCCAGGTTCCAGGGTGGGACGATGGCTACACCTTC
CASSQVPGWDDGYTF
>.|TRBV25-1|TRBJ1-2|many
TGTGCCAGCACCTCAGGCAGTGCTAACTATGGCTACACCTTC
CASTSGSANYGYTF
>.|TRBV28|TRBJ2-3|.
TGTGCCAGCAGCCACCTTACCCGGGACCCAACGCAGTATTTT
CASSHLTRDPTQYF
>.|TRBV27|TRBJ2-1|many
TGTGCCAGCAGTCGAGACTTATATGAGCAGTTCTTC
CASSRDLYEQFF
>.|TRBV7-9|TRBJ2-7|many
TGTGCCAGCAGCTTAGGGGGTCAGTCCTACGAGCAGTACTTC
CASSLGGQSYEQYF
>.|TRBV5-4|TRBJ1-4|.
TGTGCCAGCAGCTCGTACAGGGCTGGTGGGGAAAAACTGTTTTTT
CASSSYRAGGEKLFF
>TRBD1|TRBV7-2|TRBJ2-3|many
TGTGCCAGCAGCTTAGGGACAGGTTTTCTTACGCAGTATTTT
CASSLGTGFLTQYF